These 21 T cell receptor beta chains originate from one sample sequenced in a study of somatic mutations in cytotoxic T cells in rheumatoid arthritis. Using immunoSEQ multiplex PCR, the repertoire was profiled, and TCRdb retains in-frame clones only, with some absent. The sample yields around 23,000 clones, roughly four fifths seen once. Source material: CD8+ T cells sorted from blood. Receptors originate from a woman aged 18-29 years in good health.

This clone was counted between two and nine times. The V gene is TRBV10-2, the J gene TRBJ2-1, with D perhaps matching TRBD2 (5 bases). The CDR3 has 15 amino acids. Trimming cost V 3 bases and J 7 bases, with 16 bases left between them. Germline CDR1 WSHSY, CDR2 SAAADI. CDR3 DNA sequence: TGCGCCAGCAGTGATCTAGCCCTTAATTCGAATGAGCAGTTCTTC. The encoded protein is CASSDLALNSNEQFF.

This clone appeared a single time. The chain is built from TRBV6-5 and TRBJ1-2, with a tentative D call TRBD1 (5 bases). V was pared by 0 bases and J by 8 bases, with 10 bases between. This CDR3 region has 13 residues. CDR1 and CDR2 from the germline V gene are MNHEY and SVGAGI. CDR3 in DNA: TGTGCCAGCAGTTACTCCGGGGCGCGGGGCTACACCTTC. It yields the protein CASSYSGARGYTF.

The V gene is TRBV5-6, the J gene TRBJ2-2; D is uncertain. There are 12 residues in the CDR3. Germline CDR1 is SGHDT and CDR2 is YYEEEE. Trimming removed 5 bases at V and 6 bases at J, with 8 bases between. The CDR3 DNA is TGTGCCAGCAGATCGGGTGCCGGGGAGCTGTTTTTT. Its translation: CASRSGAGELFF.

The chain carries TRBV11-2 and TRBJ1-3; no firm D call. The CDR3 spans 16 residues. Trimming pared 1 base from V and 4 bases from J, leaving 14 bases between. Germline V CDR1 and CDR2: SGHAT, FQNNGV. Here the CDR3 DNA reads TGTGCCAGCAGCTTAGGACCGGGCGTTGCGGGAAACACCATATATTTT. Its protein product is CASSLGPGVAGNTIYF.

This sequence joins TRBV27 and TRBJ2-5, with TRBD2 matching over 10 bases. The J segment lost 2 bases and the V segment lost 2 bases, leaving 5 bases of the junction unmatched. CDR1 and CDR2 from the germline V gene are MNHEY and SMNVEV (reference sequence). The CDR3 has 16 amino acids. CDR3 amino acids: CASSLGSGGQQETQYF. CDR3 nucleotide sequence: TGTGCCAGCAGTTTAGGTAGCGGGGGGCAGCAAGAGACCCAGTACTTC.

CDR3 DNA: TGTGCCAGCAGTTTATCGGGAAGGGGAGGGCAAGAGACCCAGTACTTC. It codes for CASSLSGRGGQETQYF. The chain is built from TRBV27 and TRBJ2-5, with 7 bases that match TRBD2. Germline-derived CDR1 and CDR2 are MNHEY and SMNVEV (reference sequence). V lost 0 bases and J lost 2; bases outside the gene matches: 6. The CDR3 length is 16 residues.

The chain links TRBV7-9 to TRBJ1-2; no clear D gene. The CDR3 spans 12 residues. Between the trimmed V and J ends, which lost 1 base and 8 bases, there was a span of 8 bases. Looked up from germline, CDR1 is SEHNR and CDR2 is FQNEAQ (reference sequence). Written as DNA, the CDR3 is TGTGCCAGCAGCTTAGATCGGGAGGGCTACACCTTC. Amino acids: CASSLDREGYTF.

In this sample, this clone turned up once. The J gene is TRBJ1-2, the V gene TRBV4-1, with TRBD1 matching 9 bases. Germline assignment: CDR1 MGHRA and CDR2 YSYEKL. The CDR3 is 16 residues long. J was trimmed by 8 bases and V by 1 base; bases with no gene match: 11. DNA of the CDR3: TGCGCCAGCAGCCAAGCCGACAGGGGGTTCACGTTCGGCTACACCTTC. Amino acids: CASSQADRGFTFGYTF.

This clone came up a few times. The rearrangement links TRBV14 to TRBJ1-3; D not resolved. The CDR3 length is 11 residues. CDR1 and CDR2 (germline): SGHDN, FVKESK. Trimming removed 9 bases from V and 3 bases from J, with 6 bases in between. CDR3 sequence reads: CARLLGNTIYF. The CDR3 DNA follows: TGTGCCAGGTTGCTTGGAAACACCATATATTTT.

In its sample, this clone was seen once. V is TRBV27 and J is TRBJ2-5, with 11 bases fitting TRBD1. This CDR3 comprises 14 residues. Per germline, CDR1 MNHEY and CDR2 SMNVEV (reference sequence). V lost 3 bases and J lost 5; bases outside the gene matches: 2. CDR3 sequence (DNA): TGTGCCAGCAGTTTGGACAGGGGGCTGGAGACCCAGTACTTC. This codes for CASSLDRGLETQYF.

The chain has TRBV4-1 and TRBJ1-1, with D hard to call. Germline V gives CDR1 MGHRA, CDR2 YSYEKL. The V end was cut by 0 bases, the J end by 2 bases, with 10 bases between. The CDR3 totals 15 residues. The CDR3 DNA is TGCGCCAGCAGCCAAGAGGGTCAGACAAACACTGAAGCTTTCTTT. It is translated as CASSQEGQTNTEAFF.

V is TRBV5-1 and J is TRBJ1-2; 11 bases are shared with TRBD1. Germline-derived CDR1 and CDR2 are SGHRS and YFSETQ. There are 15 residues in the CDR3. Trimming at V came to 5 bases and at J to 11 bases, leaving 14 bases not matched to a gene. In nucleotides, the CDR3 is TGCGCCAGCAGTCCGGAGGGTTTCGGACAGGGGGCTTACACCTTC. Amino acid sequence: CASSPEGFGQGAYTF.

This clone turned up a few times. The chain joins TRBV30 to TRBJ2-1; TRBD1 is a possible D gene (5 bases). V was shortened by 3 bases and J by 8 bases, with 14 bases between the two germline ends. Germline assignment: CDR1 GTSNPN and CDR2 SVGIG (reference sequence). This CDR3 region has 13 residues. The CDR3 coding sequence is TGTGCCTGGAGCTCAGGGTTTGGGGATGAGCAGTTCTTC. It is translated as CAWSSGFGDEQFF.

The chain couples TRBV10-1 to TRBJ2-7; TRBD2 aligns across 13 bases. There are 14 residues in the CDR3. Germline CDR1 WNHNN, CDR2 SYGVQD (reference sequence). The V segment lost 5 bases and the J segment 3 bases; nucleotides outside the gene matches: 1. The CDR3 DNA reads TGCGCCAGCAGTCGGACTAGCGGGAGCTACGAGCAGTACTTC. Its protein is CASSRTSGSYEQYF.

V usage is TRBV5-1 and J usage is TRBJ2-1; D gene uncertain. V was shortened by 0 bases and J by 10 bases, with 8 bases between the two germline ends. CDR3 length: 12 amino acids. CDR1 is SGHRS, CDR2 YFSETQ, per germline. CDR3 sequence: CASSLEGNEQFF. In DNA, the CDR3 is TGCGCCAGCAGCTTGGAGGGTAACGAGCAGTTCTTC.

The chain links TRBV2 to TRBJ2-1, with 10 positions matching TRBD2. The CDR3 loop spans 15 amino acids. Germline CDR1 SNHLY, CDR2 FYNNEI. After removal of 6 bases from V and 6 bases from J, the junction contained 8 bases not matched to a gene. This CDR3 reads CASRETSGVVNEQFF. The CDR3 DNA follows: TGTGCCAGCAGGGAAACTAGCGGGGTAGTCAATGAGCAGTTCTTC.

The V call is TRBV5-1, the J call TRBJ1-1; D gene uncertain. The CDR3 covers 12 residues. With 2 bases removed from V and 4 bases from J, the gap between germline ends came to 6 bases. Germline CDR1 SGHRS, CDR2 YFSETQ. Here the CDR3 DNA reads TGCGCCAGCAGCTTTGGAGCCACTGAAGCTTTCTTT. Translated: CASSFGATEAFF.

The chain has TRBV19 and TRBJ1-1; a possible D gene is TRBD1 (6 bases). Looked up from germline, CDR1 is LNHDA and CDR2 is SQIVND (reference sequence). Trimming cost V 1 base and J 5 bases, with 14 bases left between them. This CDR3 contains 15 residues. DNA for the CDR3: TGTGCCAGTAGTATAGGGGACACGGGTCGGACTGAAGCTTTCTTT. Residues: CASSIGDTGRTEAFF.

This chain connects TRBV5-8 to TRBJ1-5, with 7 nucleotides matching TRBD1. V lost 5 bases, J lost 3 bases, and 2 bases stayed unmatched. Germline assignment: CDR1 SGHTS and CDR2 YDEGEE. This CDR3 is 13 amino acids long. In DNA, the CDR3 is TGTGCCAGCAGAGACAGGGACAATCAGCCCCAGCATTTT. This codes for CASRDRDNQPQHF.

The CDR3 DNA reads TGTGCCAGCAGTTTAAGGGCAGAAGAAGCTTTCTTT. Its translation is CASSLRAEEAFF. V usage is TRBV27 and J usage is TRBJ1-1, with D uncertain. Germline V gene sequence: CDR1 MNHEY, CDR2 SMNVEV (reference sequence). This CDR3 is 12 amino acids long. Deletions cut 2 bases from V and 8 bases from J, with 9 bases between.

The rearrangement links TRBV5-1 to TRBJ2-1; 7 positions agree with TRBD2. The CDR3 covers 15 residues. Per germline, CDR1 SGHRS and CDR2 YFSETQ. V trimming: 6 bases; J trimming: 0 bases; junction bases outside the gene matches: 6. In DNA, the CDR3 is TGCGCCAGCACCCAACCGGGAGGCTCCTACAATGAGCAGTTCTTC. Translating gives CASTQPGGSYNEQFF.